A selection of T cell receptor beta chains follows, all from one sample in a study of cytomegalovirus exposure and HLA in healthy donors. TCRdb keeps only in-frame clones here, not all; method: immunoSEQ multiplex PCR. The sample lists approximately 160,000 clones, roughly four fifths occurring once. Source material: PBMCs. These TCRs come from a woman between 35 and 50 years old in good health and CMV-seronegative. CDR3s include the opening cysteine and the closing phenylalanine or tryptophan. D genes are given only for firm matches. Clone size is stated in some rows and not others, as once, few, many or a class when expanded.

TGTCCCAGCCCCCCATCCCCCCACCTGCGGGAGGGCCAAGGCAAAAACATTCAGTACTTC | CPSPPSPHLREGQGKNIQYF | TRBD2 | TRBV9 | - | TRBJ2-4
TGTGCCAGCAGCGTAGGAACTGATAGCTCCTACAATGAGCAGTTCTTC | CASSVGTDSSYNEQFF | - | TRBV9 | - | TRBJ2-1
TGTGCCTGGAGCTTAGAGGGGGCTGGAAACACCATATATTTT | CAWSLEGAGNTIYF | - | TRBV30 | - | TRBJ1-3
TGTGCCAGCAGCGTAGCCGACGGTCTCGGGTATGGAGCTTTCTTT | CASSVADGLGYGAFF | - | TRBV9 | - | TRBJ1-1
TGTGCCATCAGTGAGGAAACAAACAATGAGCAGTTCTTC | CAISEETNNEQFF | - | TRBV10-3 | - | TRBJ2-1
TGTGCCAGCAGCCCATCGACAGGAACTCCCCTAGAGGGCTACACCTTC | CASSPSTGTPLEGYTF | - | TRBV7-8 | - | TRBJ1-2
TGTGCCAGCAGCTTAGGAGCGGGAGGCGCCGGGGAGCTGTTTTTT | CASSLGAGGAGELFF | TRBD2 | TRBV11-2 | - | TRBJ2-2
TGTGCCAGCTCACTAACCGGGACAGGGGTAACTGAAGCTTTCTTT | CASSLTGTGVTEAFF | TRBD1 | TRBV18 | - | TRBJ1-1
TGTGCCACCAGCCGGGAGCGGCCTGAGCAGTTCTTC | CATSRERPEQFF | - | TRBV15 | - | TRBJ2-1
TGCGCCAGCAGCTCGGAGACTAGCGGGAGGGGGGTGAGCACAGATACGCAGTATTTT | CASSSETSGRGVSTDTQYF | TRBD2 | TRBV5-1 | - | TRBJ2-3
TGTGCCAGCAGCTGGGGATCAGGGGGCAATGAGCAGTTCTTC | CASSWGSGGNEQFF | TRBD1 | TRBV11-3 | - | TRBJ2-1
TGCAGCGTTGAAGATCGGGACAGGGATTTCACAGATACGCAGTATTTT | CSVEDRDRDFTDTQYF | TRBD1 | TRBV29-1 | - | TRBJ2-3
TGTGCCTGGAGTGTACTAGTAGCGGGAGTTCGTACAGATACGCAGTATTTT | CAWSVLVAGVRTDTQYF | TRBD2 | TRBV30 | - | TRBJ2-3
TGTGCCAGCAGCGTGGATACTAGGAGGGAGACCCAGTACTTC | CASSVDTRRETQYF | - | TRBV7-2 | once | TRBJ2-5
TGTGCCAGCGGACAGGGAAGGGAATATGGCTACACCTTC | CASGQGREYGYTF | TRBD1 | TRBV6-1 | - | TRBJ1-2
TGTGCCAGCAGTTCTTCCGGGACTAGCGTATACGAGCAGTACTTC | CASSSSGTSVYEQYF | TRBD2 | TRBV28 | - | TRBJ2-7
TGTGCCAGCAGCCGGGAGAGGGGGCGGGACACTGAAGCTTTCTTT | CASSRERGRDTEAFF | TRBD1 | TRBV4-2 | few | TRBJ1-1
TGTGCCAGCAGCCTTCAACCGAGCTCCTACGAGCAGTACTTC | CASSLQPSSYEQYF | - | TRBV7-2 | - | TRBJ2-7
TGTGCCAGCAGTTTCGTAGGGGAATCCTACGAGCAGTACTTC | CASSFVGESYEQYF | - | TRBV13 | - | TRBJ2-7
TGTGCCAGCAGCCCAGGCAAACAGGCCTATAGCAATCAGCCCCAGCATTTT | CASSPGKQAYSNQPQHF | - | TRBV7-8 | few | TRBJ1-5
TGTGCCAGTAGTATCCGGCCTGATCTAGTCGCCAAAATCTACGAGCAGTACTTC | CASSIRPDLVAKIYEQYF | - | TRBV19 | - | TRBJ2-7
TGTGCCAGCAACCCTCCCCCCGGTGCCTCCTACGAGCAGTACTTC | CASNPPPGASYEQYF | - | TRBV7-9 | - | TRBJ2-7
TGTGCCTGGAGTGTACTACTAGGGAGGACCTCTGGAAACACCATATATTTT | CAWSVLLGRTSGNTIYF | - | TRBV30 | - | TRBJ1-3
TGTGCCAGCAGCCAAGAGATGACTAGCGGGTGGAATGAGCAGTTCTTC | CASSQEMTSGWNEQFF | TRBD2 | TRBV4-2 | - | TRBJ2-1
TGTGCCTGGCGGACTAGCGGGAGTTACAATGAGCAGTTCTTC | CAWRTSGSYNEQFF | TRBD2 | TRBV30 | - | TRBJ2-1
TGTGCCAGCAGTGAAGGGGTAGGGGAGGGCAATCAGCCCCAGCATTTT | CASSEGVGEGNQPQHF | - | TRBV6-1 | medium-sized | TRBJ1-5
TGTGCCAGCAGTGACAGAGAGGGTTATGAAAAACTGTTTTTT | CASSDREGYEKLFF | - | TRBV6-1 | - | TRBJ1-4
TGTGCCTGGAGTGTACTAGGGCAGGTCCGAGCCGCTAACTATGGCTACACCTTC | CAWSVLGQVRAANYGYTF | - | TRBV30 | - | TRBJ1-2
TGCGCCAGCAGACAGGACAGGGTTGGTGAAAAACTGTTTTTT | CASRQDRVGEKLFF | TRBD1 | TRBV5-1 | - | TRBJ1-4
TGTGCCAGCAGACTAATCACTAGCGGGATCCACAATGAGCAGTTCTTC | CASRLITSGIHNEQFF | TRBD2 | TRBV27 | once | TRBJ2-1
TGCAGTGCTATTGGGGCCTATGGCTACACCTTC | CSAIGAYGYTF | - | TRBV20-1 | - | TRBJ1-2
TGTGCCAGCAGTTTATGGACAGGGGGTGGTCAGCCCCAGCATTTT | CASSLWTGGGQPQHF | TRBD1 | TRBV28 | - | TRBJ1-5
TGTGCCAGTAGTATAAAAGGGGGAGAAAAACTGTTTTTT | CASSIKGGEKLFF | - | TRBV19 | once | TRBJ1-4